One and the same sample provided the 24 T cell receptor beta chains below, sequenced in a study of chemoradiotherapy in HPV16-positive cancers (dated by TCRdb to between 2021 and 2023). Libraries were prepared through the immunoSEQ multiplex PCR assay. The table comes from immuneACCESS by way of TCRdb, which keeps in-frame sequences with V and J called. Part of the clones is missing from these tables; in studies checked, under half for an unresolved V gene and the rest for unknown reasons. This sample holds tens of thousands of clones; approximately 84% were observed only once. Clones ranked in the top ten supply roughly 4.7% of the sample. The sequences come from blood, collected from a patient who underwent chemoradiotherapy. These receptors all come from a human donor with HPV-associated anogenital cancer.

The chain couples TRBV28 to TRBJ2-7; the match to TRBD2 covers 8 bases. Germline V gene sequence: CDR1 MDHEN, CDR2 SYDVKM. Trimming removed 7 bases from V and 4 bases from J; junction bases left unmatched: 12. The CDR3 is made up of 15 amino acids. The CDR3 loop is CASTLGAGLAYEQYF. As DNA, the CDR3 is TGTGCCAGCACCCTTGGGGCCGGACTAGCTTACGAGCAGTACTTC.

The chain carries TRBV4-1 and TRBJ1-2, with 7 bases aligning to TRBD1. The germline gives CDR1 MGHRA, CDR2 YSYEKL. V dropped 4 bases and J dropped 0; count of bases not matched to a gene: 2. CDR3 length equals 14 residues. The CDR3 spells CASSLGTANYGYTF. The CDR3, as DNA: TGCGCCAGCAGCCTAGGGACAGCTAACTATGGCTACACCTTC.

The V gene is TRBV10-2, the J gene TRBJ1-1, with a possible D match to TRBD1 (5 bases). In germline, CDR1 is WSHSY, CDR2 SAAADI. V was clipped by 0 bases and J by 4 bases, with 9 bases between them. This CDR3 spans 14 amino acids. CDR3 sequence reads: CASSESSGRTEAFF. DNA of the CDR3: TGCGCCAGCAGTGAGTCGTCAGGGCGCACTGAAGCTTTCTTT.

The chain links TRBV6-5 to TRBJ2-1; perhaps TRBD2 as D (5 bases). With 0 bases removed from V and 7 bases from J, the gap between germline ends came to 13 bases. The CDR3 is 15 residues long. Germline CDR1 MNHEY, CDR2 SVGAGI. CDR3 nucleotide sequence: TGTGCCAGCAGTTACTCGACGGGAATTCGAAATGAGCAGTTCTTC. Residues: CASSYSTGIRNEQFF.

The V and J genes are TRBV7-9 and TRBJ1-1, with a weak D call TRBD1 (5 bases). From germline, CDR1 is SEHNR and CDR2 FQNEAQ (reference sequence). CDR3 length: 14 residues. Trimming took 2 bases from V and 6 from J, leaving 13 bases between them. CDR3 nucleotides: TGTGCCAGCAGCTTACGGGCGGGAGGGGCTGAAGCTTTCTTT. Translated: CASSLRAGGAEAFF.

The chain employs TRBV7-9 and TRBJ2-2; the match to TRBD2 covers 11 bases. Germline V gene sequence: CDR1 SEHNR, CDR2 FQNEAQ (reference sequence). CDR3 length: 15 amino acids. The ends lost 6 bases at V and 5 bases at J; junction bases unmatched: 5. The CDR3 loop reads CASSRSGRATGELFF. DNA of the CDR3: TGTGCCAGCAGTCGTAGCGGGAGGGCTACCGGGGAGCTGTTTTTT.

This chain links TRBV4-1 with TRBJ1-1; D is ambiguous. V was clipped by 4 bases and J by 2 bases, with 11 bases between them. The CDR3 length is 14 residues. Germline V CDR1 and CDR2: MGHRA, YSYEKL. The CDR3 region has the DNA TGCGCCAGCAGCCGATACGGGGAAAACACTGAAGCTTTCTTT. Protein sequence: CASSRYGENTEAFF.

The chain couples TRBV27 to TRBJ2-1; no clear D gene. The germline V and J ends were trimmed by 0 bases and 2 bases, with 5 bases remaining between them. The CDR3 consists of 14 residues. Germline-derived CDR1 and CDR2 are MNHEY and SMNVEV (reference sequence). The CDR3 is CASSLSEAYNEQFF. The CDR3 bases are TGTGCCAGCAGTTTATCGGAAGCCTACAATGAGCAGTTCTTC.

V usage is TRBV2 and J usage is TRBJ1-4; 8 bases fit TRBD1. V trimming: 7 bases; J trimming: 7 bases; junction bases outside the gene matches: 8. The germline gives CDR1 SNHLY, CDR2 FYNNEI. CDR3 length equals 14 residues. The CDR3 here is CASTPQGASEKLFF. CDR3 in DNA: TGTGCCAGCACCCCGCAGGGGGCTAGTGAAAAACTGTTTTTT.

The chain is built from TRBV4-3 and TRBJ2-5, with D tentatively TRBD2 (7 bases). CDR1 is LGHNA and CDR2 is YSLEER in the germline V gene. V lost 4 bases to trimming and J lost 9 bases, with 15 bases between them. The CDR3 runs to 13 residues. The CDR3 DNA reads as TGCGCCAGCAGCCGGGAAGGAGGGGGGGCCCAGTACTTC. Encoded protein: CASSREGGGAQYF.

This clone was counted once. The V call is TRBV4-1, the J call TRBJ2-1; D might be TRBD2 (5 bases). The CDR3 loop spans 16 amino acids. From germline, CDR1 is MGHRA and CDR2 YSYEKL. Deletions cut 0 bases from V and 4 bases from J, with 13 bases between. CDR3 bases: TGCGCCAGCAGCCAAGAAGAAGGAGGCTATTACAATGAGCAGTTCTTC. The encoded protein is CASSQEEGGYYNEQFF.

The chain links TRBV7-2 to TRBJ2-5; D unresolved. This CDR3 is 13 amino acids long. V shed 4 bases and J shed 3 bases, with 9 bases lying between them. Germline values: CDR1 SGHTA, CDR2 FQGNSA. The CDR3, as DNA: TGTGCCAGCAGCTCCCAGAGTGAAGAGACCCAGTACTTC. This encodes CASSSQSEETQYF.

The chain employs TRBV7-8 and TRBJ1-2; a possible D gene is TRBD1 (5 bases). Germline V gene sequence: CDR1 SGHVS, CDR2 FQNEAQ. V was trimmed by 2 bases and J by 5 bases, leaving 12 bases between them. This CDR3 is 14 amino acids long. For the CDR3, the DNA is TGTGCCAGCAGCTTATCAGGGTCGGATTATGGCTACACCTTC. It codes for CASSLSGSDYGYTF.

This chain's CDR3 is CASSQEGRGPYEQYF. DNA for the CDR3: TGCGCCAGCAGCCAAGAGGGCAGGGGGCCCTACGAGCAGTACTTC. The chain has TRBV4-3 and TRBJ2-7, with 8 bases fitting TRBD1. The CDR3 length is 15 residues. The V segment lost 0 bases and the J segment 2 bases; nucleotides outside the gene matches: 3. Germline CDR1 LGHNA, CDR2 YSLEER.

The chain joins TRBV6-4 to TRBJ2-1; the D gene is possibly TRBD2 (6 bases). Germline values: CDR1 MRHNA, CDR2 SNTAGT. Trimming left V 5 bases short and J 5 bases short, with 10 bases between. The CDR3 totals 13 residues. CDR3 DNA sequence: TGTGCCAGCAGTCCGGGGGATAACAATGAGCAGTTCTTC. This sequence encodes CASSPGDNNEQFF.

The chain recombines TRBV6-4 with TRBJ2-1; no reliable D call. The CDR3 is 13 residues long. V was shortened by 0 bases and J by 5 bases, with 5 bases between the two germline ends. Germline lookup yields CDR1 MRHNA and CDR2 SNTAGT. CDR3 protein: CASSDSTDNEQFF. As DNA, the CDR3 is TGTGCCAGCAGTGACTCTACGGACAATGAGCAGTTCTTC.

The chain carries TRBV5-3 and TRBJ1-4; possibly TRBD1 for D (5 bases). TRBV5-3 is filed as an ORF, its function uncertain. The CDR3 spans 14 residues. V shed 4 bases and J shed 3 bases, with 10 bases lying between them. CDR3 DNA sequence: TGTGCCAGAAGCCCCAGGGCGCCTAATGAAAAACTGTTTTTT. Amino acids: CARSPRAPNEKLFF.

This chain joins TRBV7-9 and TRBJ2-3; 7 nucleotides line up with TRBD2. The germline gives CDR1 SEHNR, CDR2 FQNEAQ (reference sequence). With 3 bases clipped from V and 8 bases from J, the junction kept 8 bases outside the gene matches. The CDR3 is 14 amino acids. CDR3 amino acids: CASSLPAGPGTQYF. The CDR3 region has the DNA TGTGCCAGCAGCTTGCCAGCGGGACCGGGTACGCAGTATTTT.

Written as DNA, the CDR3 is TGTGCCAGCAGCCCATACAGGGGAGGGGGCACTGAAGCTTTCTTT. Its protein is CASSPYRGGGTEAFF. The V call is TRBV6-5, the J call TRBJ1-1, with TRBD1 identical over 7 bases. Germline V gene data show CDR1 as MNHEY and CDR2 as SVGAGI. The V gene end was trimmed by 6 bases and the J gene end by 4 bases; junction bases not matched to a gene: 11. The CDR3 is made up of 15 amino acids.

This chain connects TRBV5-4 to TRBJ1-4; 9 positions match TRBD1. Trimming cost V 5 bases and J 4 bases; bases outside gene matches: 6. Per germline, CDR1 SGHNT and CDR2 YYREEE (reference sequence). CDR3 length: 15 residues. The CDR3 nucleotides read TGTGCCAGCAGACGGACAGGGGAGGTTAATGAAAAACTGTTTTTT. Translation gives CASRRTGEVNEKLFF.

This clone was detected a few times. This rearrangement joins TRBV27 to TRBJ2-2; D is undetermined. Per germline, CDR1 MNHEY and CDR2 SMNVEV (reference sequence). The CDR3 is made up of 16 amino acids. V dropped 6 bases and J dropped 5 bases, with 19 bases sitting between them. CDR3 amino acids: CASRPARNQLTGELFF. Here the CDR3 DNA reads TGTGCCAGCAGGCCGGCACGGAACCAGTTAACCGGGGAGCTGTTTTTT.

The rearrangement links TRBV18 to TRBJ2-2, with TRBD1 matching 10 bases. Germline V lookup: CDR1 KGHSH, CDR2 LQKENI. V lost 6 bases to trimming and J lost 0 bases; unmatched junction nucleotides: 7. There are 17 residues in the CDR3. The CDR3 sequence is CASSLFGQGANTGELFF. CDR3 DNA sequence: TGTGCCAGCTCCCTATTCGGACAGGGGGCGAACACCGGGGAGCTGTTTTTT.

The chain couples TRBV14 to TRBJ2-3; 8 bases agree with TRBD1. V lost 4 bases, J lost 1 base, and 7 bases stayed unmatched. Germline CDR1 SGHDN, CDR2 FVKESK. The length of the CDR3 is 16 residues. CDR3 in DNA: TGTGCCAGCAGCCCACGAGACAGGGGAGGCACAGATACGCAGTATTTT. Amino acids: CASSPRDRGGTDTQYF.

The chain has TRBV14 and TRBJ2-1, with TRBD1 as a possible D gene (6 bases). The CDR3 totals 15 residues. CDR1 and CDR2 (germline): SGHDN, FVKESK. Trimming took 4 bases from V and 9 from J, leaving 19 bases between them. CDR3 nucleotide sequence: TGTGCCAGCAGCCGCCAGACCCCAGGGGCGGGTGAGCAGTTCTTC. Translating it yields CASSRQTPGAGEQFF.